Listed below are T cell receptor beta chains from one sample, sequenced in a study of T cell responses to AZD1222 COVID-19 vaccine. Profiling relied on immunoSEQ multiplex PCR, and the TCRdb table lists in-frame clones only, not all of them. The profile shows 75,000 to 85,000 clones, about 90% of them singletons. Material: peripheral blood, obtained on day 0 of AZD1222 vaccination. These receptors came from an adult in good health. CDR3s include the opening cysteine and the closing phenylalanine or tryptophan. D genes are given only for firm matches. Some rows mark clone size as missing; the rest say once, few, many or name a class of expanded clone.

abundance: -; j_gene: TRBJ2-1; d_gene: -; v_gene: TRBV14; CDR3nt: TGTGCCAGCAGCCCTTCTGTGGGTGAGCAGTTCTTC; CDR3aa: CASSPSVGEQFF
abundance: many; j_gene: TRBJ1-2; d_gene: -; v_gene: TRBV11-3; CDR3nt: TGTGCCAGCAGCTTTCCAGAAACGTCGCGGGGCTACACCTTC; CDR3aa: CASSFPETSRGYTF
abundance: -; j_gene: TRBJ1-4; d_gene: TRBD1; v_gene: TRBV7-6; CDR3nt: TGTGCCAGCAGCGCCGACCAGGGGGTAGGTCGAGATCTGTTTTTT; CDR3aa: CASSADQGVGRDLFF
abundance: once; j_gene: TRBJ1-4; d_gene: -; v_gene: TRBV29-1; CDR3nt: TGCAGCGTTGACTCGACAGGAACTAATGAAAAACTGTTTTTT; CDR3aa: CSVDSTGTNEKLFF
abundance: once; j_gene: TRBJ2-2; d_gene: -; v_gene: TRBV7-9; CDR3nt: TGTGCCAGCAGCAGGAGGGGCCAGGGGAACACCGGGGAGCTGTTTTTT; CDR3aa: CASSRRGQGNTGELFF
abundance: -; j_gene: TRBJ2-2; d_gene: TRBD2; v_gene: TRBV4-2; CDR3nt: TGTGCCAGCAGCCAAGGACACCATTCCGGGAGGTCTACCGGGGAGCTGTTTTTT; CDR3aa: CASSQGHHSGRSTGELFF
abundance: -; j_gene: TRBJ1-5; d_gene: -; v_gene: TRBV12-5; CDR3nt: TGTGCTAGTGGTTTGGTAGGCGGAAGGGACGATCAGCCCCAGCATTTT; CDR3aa: CASGLVGGRDDQPQHF
abundance: -; j_gene: TRBJ2-7; d_gene: -; v_gene: TRBV14; CDR3nt: TGTGCCAGCAGCCACGGGGCCTCGGGTGGGCAGTACTTC; CDR3aa: CASSHGASGGQYF
abundance: -; j_gene: TRBJ1-2; d_gene: -; v_gene: TRBV7-6; CDR3nt: TGTGCCAGCAGCCCTGGCACGGGATTGGGGGGCTACACCTTC; CDR3aa: CASSPGTGLGGYTF
abundance: -; j_gene: TRBJ2-3; d_gene: -; v_gene: TRBV2; CDR3nt: TGTGCCAGCGATCTCGTCAGGGGAGAAGATACGCAGTATTTT; CDR3aa: CASDLVRGEDTQYF
abundance: -; j_gene: TRBJ2-5; d_gene: TRBD2; v_gene: TRBV27; CDR3nt: TGTGCCAGCAGTTTTCTTGCTCCCACTCGGACTAGCGGGAGAGGCATGGGAGAGACCCAGTACTTC; CDR3aa: CASSFLAPTRTSGRGMGETQYF
abundance: -; j_gene: TRBJ2-3; d_gene: -; v_gene: TRBV9; CDR3nt: TGTGCCAGCAGTGATGGGGCAGCCCTACGCACAGATACGCAGTATTTT; CDR3aa: CASSDGAALRTDTQYF
abundance: -; j_gene: TRBJ1-4; d_gene: -; v_gene: TRBV28; CDR3nt: TGTGCCAGCAGACCTCCCCGGAGGAATGAAAAACTGTTTTTT; CDR3aa: CASRPPRRNEKLFF
abundance: -; j_gene: TRBJ2-6; d_gene: -; v_gene: TRBV4-1; CDR3nt: TGCGCCAGCAGCCAAGATATTCACTCTGGGGCCAACGTCCTGACTTTC; CDR3aa: CASSQDIHSGANVLTF
abundance: -; j_gene: TRBJ1-5; d_gene: -; v_gene: TRBV14; CDR3nt: TGTGCCAGCAGCCAAGGCGGGCTTCAGCCCCAGCATTTT; CDR3aa: CASSQGGLQPQHF
abundance: -; j_gene: TRBJ2-3; d_gene: TRBD2; v_gene: TRBV30; CDR3nt: TGTGCCTGGAGTGGGGGGAGCGGGAGCGACACAGATACGCAGTATTTT; CDR3aa: CAWSGGSGSDTDTQYF
abundance: once; j_gene: TRBJ2-7; d_gene: TRBD1; v_gene: TRBV5-1; CDR3nt: TGCGCCAGCAGCTTGGGACAGGGGATACACGAGCAGTACTTC; CDR3aa: CASSLGQGIHEQYF
abundance: -; j_gene: TRBJ1-2; d_gene: TRBD1; v_gene: TRBV4-3; CDR3nt: TGCGCCAGCAGCCCAAGCGGGGGACAGGGGATCTATGGCTACACCTTC; CDR3aa: CASSPSGGQGIYGYTF
abundance: -; j_gene: TRBJ2-1; d_gene: -; v_gene: TRBV7-3; CDR3nt: TGTGCCAGCAGCTTACGGCTAGCCTATGAGAATGAGCAGTTCTTC; CDR3aa: CASSLRLAYENEQFF
abundance: -; j_gene: TRBJ2-1; d_gene: TRBD2; v_gene: TRBV7-8; CDR3nt: TGTGCCAGCAGCTTAGAGGGACTAGCTCCCAATGAGCAGTTCTTC; CDR3aa: CASSLEGLAPNEQFF
abundance: -; j_gene: TRBJ2-1; d_gene: TRBD2; v_gene: TRBV10-3; CDR3nt: TGTGCCATCAGTACCGGACTAGCGGGAGCGACCTACAATGAGCAGTTCTTC; CDR3aa: CAISTGLAGATYNEQFF
abundance: -; j_gene: TRBJ1-4; d_gene: TRBD1; v_gene: TRBV10-3; CDR3nt: TGTGCCATCAGTTGGACAGGGGGAGAAAAACTGTTTTTT; CDR3aa: CAISWTGGEKLFF
abundance: -; j_gene: TRBJ2-7; d_gene: -; v_gene: TRBV6-5; CDR3nt: TGTGCCAGCAGTTACTCGATGGGACTCTCCTACGAGCAGTACTTC; CDR3aa: CASSYSMGLSYEQYF
abundance: -; j_gene: TRBJ2-6; d_gene: -; v_gene: TRBV5-4; CDR3nt: TGTGCCAGCAGCCCCGATCTGTCTGGGGCCAACGTCCTGACTTTC; CDR3aa: CASSPDLSGANVLTF
abundance: once; j_gene: TRBJ1-1; d_gene: TRBD1; v_gene: TRBV6-5; CDR3nt: TGTGCCAGCAGTTACTCTTACCGGGACAGTGAAGCTTTCTTT; CDR3aa: CASSYSYRDSEAFF
abundance: -; j_gene: TRBJ1-6; d_gene: -; v_gene: TRBV7-9; CDR3nt: TGTGCCAGCAGCTTCCCAAATTCACCCCTCCACTTT; CDR3aa: CASSFPNSPLHF
abundance: -; j_gene: TRBJ2-2; d_gene: TRBD1; v_gene: TRBV6-4; CDR3nt: TGTGCCAGCAGTGACTTCGCAGGGGGCGGCGGGGAGCTGTTTTTT; CDR3aa: CASSDFAGGGGELFF
abundance: -; j_gene: TRBJ1-4; d_gene: -; v_gene: TRBV3-1/TRBV3-2; CDR3nt: TGTGCCAGCAGCCCACCGCACCTTCCCGGTGAAAAACTGTTTTTT; CDR3aa: CASSPPHLPGEKLFF
abundance: -; j_gene: TRBJ2-1; d_gene: TRBD2; v_gene: TRBV10-3; CDR3nt: TGTGCCATCAGTGAACGGGAGGGGGTTGAGCAGTTCTTC; CDR3aa: CAISEREGVEQFF
abundance: -; j_gene: TRBJ2-5; d_gene: TRBD2; v_gene: TRBV7-9; CDR3nt: TGTGCCAGCAGCCGCGGGGGGACCCAAGGAACCCAGTACTTC; CDR3aa: CASSRGGTQGTQYF
abundance: -; j_gene: TRBJ2-7; d_gene: -; v_gene: TRBV15; CDR3nt: TGTGCCACCAGCAGAGGGACGACCGGGACATCATCCTCCTACGAGCAGTACTTC; CDR3aa: CATSRGTTGTSSSYEQYF
abundance: -; j_gene: TRBJ1-1; d_gene: -; v_gene: TRBV14; CDR3nt: TGTGCCAGCAGCATCCACAGGGATACTGAAGCTTTCTTT; CDR3aa: CASSIHRDTEAFF
abundance: -; j_gene: TRBJ2-3; d_gene: TRBD1; v_gene: TRBV7-2; CDR3nt: TGTGCCAGCAGCCCACGACAGGGTACAGATACGCAGTATTTT; CDR3aa: CASSPRQGTDTQYF
abundance: -; j_gene: TRBJ2-2; d_gene: -; v_gene: TRBV28; CDR3nt: TGTGCCAGCAGATTACAAGGGACCGGGGAGCTGTTTTTT; CDR3aa: CASRLQGTGELFF
abundance: -; j_gene: TRBJ2-1; d_gene: TRBD1; v_gene: TRBV30; CDR3nt: TGTGCCTGGGGGGCCGGGACAGTCCACAATGAGCAGTTCTTC; CDR3aa: CAWGAGTVHNEQFF
abundance: -; j_gene: TRBJ2-5; d_gene: TRBD2; v_gene: TRBV11-3; CDR3nt: TGTGCCAGCAGCAAAAGCGGGAGCGGCGAGACCCAGTACTTC; CDR3aa: CASSKSGSGETQYF
abundance: -; j_gene: TRBJ1-6; d_gene: -; v_gene: TRBV30; CDR3nt: TGTGCCTGGACGGAGTTCTCTTATAATTCACCCCTCCACTTT; CDR3aa: CAWTEFSYNSPLHF
abundance: -; j_gene: TRBJ1-1; d_gene: -; v_gene: TRBV7-7; CDR3nt: TGTGCCAGCAGTCTGGACAGTAACACTGAAGCTTTCTTT; CDR3aa: CASSLDSNTEAFF
abundance: once; j_gene: TRBJ2-3; d_gene: TRBD2; v_gene: TRBV3-1/TRBV3-2; CDR3nt: TGTGCCAGCAGCCCCCTCCTGAGCGGGGGAACAGATACGCAGTATTTT; CDR3aa: CASSPLLSGGTDTQYF
abundance: -; j_gene: TRBJ1-6; d_gene: -; v_gene: TRBV6-4; CDR3nt: TGTGCCAGCAGATTGACGTCGGATTCACCCCTCCACTTT; CDR3aa: CASRLTSDSPLHF
abundance: once; j_gene: TRBJ1-2; d_gene: TRBD1; v_gene: TRBV27; CDR3nt: TGTGCCAGCAGTACTTACAGGGGGATCCATGGCTACACCTTC; CDR3aa: CASSTYRGIHGYTF
abundance: once; j_gene: TRBJ1-4; d_gene: -; v_gene: TRBV28; CDR3nt: TGTGCCAGCAGTGTCGGGACGGAAAAACTGTTTTTT; CDR3aa: CASSVGTEKLFF
abundance: -; j_gene: TRBJ1-5; d_gene: -; v_gene: TRBV4-1; CDR3nt: TGCGCCAGCAGCCAAGAGGGCCCCGGGGGCGACAATCAGCCCCAGCATTTT; CDR3aa: CASSQEGPGGDNQPQHF
abundance: once; j_gene: TRBJ1-2; d_gene: -; v_gene: TRBV6-5; CDR3nt: TGTGCCAGCCGCCCCGGCGTAGGAGGGGACTATGGCTACACCTTC; CDR3aa: CASRPGVGGDYGYTF
abundance: -; j_gene: TRBJ1-5; d_gene: -; v_gene: TRBV20-1; CDR3nt: TGCAGTGCTAGTCCCGGCGGAAGATACAATCAGCCCCAGCATTTT; CDR3aa: CSASPGGRYNQPQHF
abundance: -; j_gene: TRBJ1-2; d_gene: -; v_gene: TRBV15; CDR3nt: TGTGCCACCAGCAGAGACCAAATCGGTGGCTACACCTTC; CDR3aa: CATSRDQIGGYTF
abundance: -; j_gene: TRBJ1-2; d_gene: -; v_gene: TRBV9; CDR3nt: TGTGCCAGCAGCGTATGGCAGAACCAGGGCTACACCTTC; CDR3aa: CASSVWQNQGYTF
abundance: -; j_gene: TRBJ1-1; d_gene: TRBD1; v_gene: TRBV10-3; CDR3nt: TGTGCCATCAGGCCCGGGACAGGGGGTACTGAAGCTTTCTTT; CDR3aa: CAIRPGTGGTEAFF
abundance: -; j_gene: TRBJ2-3; d_gene: TRBD2; v_gene: TRBV6-1; CDR3nt: TGTGCCAGCAGTGAAGGGCTAGCGGGAGGTACAGATACGCAGTATTTT; CDR3aa: CASSEGLAGGTDTQYF
abundance: -; j_gene: TRBJ1-2; d_gene: -; v_gene: TRBV6-5; CDR3nt: TGTGCCAGCAGCAAGGGGGACTATGGCTACACCTTC; CDR3aa: CASSKGDYGYTF